The 26 T cell receptor beta chains listed next were all sequenced from one sample in a study of blood T cell repertoires in COVID-19. Repertoires were generated with immunoSEQ multiplex PCR, while TCRdb's copy carries only in-frame clones and drops some. The table lists 430,000 or so clones, around 87% of them singletons. The source material was PBMCs or T cells enriched from blood (not recorded which). The receptors were gathered from a woman aged 40 to 50 who had recovered from COVID-19.

The chain is built from TRBV29-1 and TRBJ1-2; D is unresolved. Germline CDR1 reads SQVTM; CDR2 reads ANQGSEA. The V and J ends lost 4 bases and 2 bases respectively, with 11 bases between them. This CDR3 region has 13 residues. CDR3 loop: CSVGISANYGYTF. DNA for the CDR3: TGCAGCGTTGGGATTAGCGCAAACTATGGCTACACCTTC.

The CDR3 bases are TGTGCCTGGCTACTAGCGGGGACAGATACGCAGTATTTT. Protein: CAWLLAGTDTQYF. The V call is TRBV30, the J call TRBJ2-3, with 10 bases aligning to TRBD2. The CDR3 consists of 13 residues. Germline-derived CDR1 and CDR2 are GTSNPN and SVGIG (reference sequence). Trimming at V came to 5 bases and at J to 3 bases, leaving 2 bases not matched to a gene.

The J gene is TRBJ2-2, the V gene TRBV24-1; TRBD1 aligns across 8 bases. V gave up 4 bases and J gave up 0 bases; unmatched junction bases: 15. The CDR3 covers 20 residues. CDR1 and CDR2 from the germline V gene are KGHDR and SFDVKD. CDR3 DNA sequence: TGTGCCACCAGTGAAGGGACAGGTTCCCTCCCCCTCGCGAACACCGGGGAGCTGTTTTTT. This codes for CATSEGTGSLPLANTGELFF.

CDR3 protein: CASTHWDKPYEQYF. CDR3 in DNA: TGTGCCAGCACCCATTGGGACAAGCCCTACGAGCAGTACTTC. This chain uses TRBV27 with TRBJ2-7; TRBD1 is a possible D gene (6 bases). Germline assignment: CDR1 MNHEY and CDR2 SMNVEV (reference sequence). This CDR3 has 14 amino acids. V dropped 7 bases and J dropped 2 bases, with 15 bases sitting between them.

About this clone: Other DNA sequences from this sample encode an identical CDR3 as well. The rearrangement uses TRBV19 and TRBJ1-5, with D possibly TRBD1 on 6 matching bases. This CDR3 has 14 amino acids. The ends were cut back, 3 bases at V and 4 bases at J, with 10 bases in the middle. Germline loops: CDR1 LNHDA, CDR2 SQIVND (reference sequence). The CDR3: CASSIRGGNQPQHF. The CDR3 DNA reads as TGTGCCAGTAGTATCAGGGGTGGGAATCAGCCCCAGCATTTT.

The chain couples TRBV15 to TRBJ2-2, with 7 bases that match TRBD1. The CDR3 contains 16 residues. Germline loops: CDR1 LNHNV, CDR2 YYDKDF (reference sequence). Germline trimming cut 1 base from V and 1 base from J; bases unmatched to any gene: 3. The CDR3 sequence is CATSRATGWNTGELFF. DNA of the CDR3: TGTGCCACCAGCAGAGCGACAGGGTGGAACACCGGGGAGCTGTTTTTT. The variable domain in full, with the rest retrieved from reference TRBV15 and TRBJ2-2, is DAMVIQNPRYQVTQFGKPVTLSCSQTLNHNVMYWYQQKSSQAPKLLFHYYDKDFNNEADTPDNFQSRRPNTSFCFLDIRSPGLGDTAMYLCATSRATGWNTGELFFGEGSRLTVL.

The rearrangement uses TRBV10-3 and TRBJ2-7; TRBD2 matches at 7 bases. The CDR3 is 16 amino acids. J was trimmed by 3 bases and V by 7 bases; bases with no gene match: 15. Germline V lookup: CDR1 ENHRY, CDR2 SYGVKD. CDR3 protein: CAITDRRREGLYEQYF. CDR3 nucleotide sequence: TGTGCCATCACCGACCGTCGGAGGGAGGGCCTCTACGAGCAGTACTTC.

The chain has TRBV25-1 and TRBJ2-7, with D possibly matching TRBD1 (6 bases). Between the trimmed V and J ends, which lost 4 bases and 2 bases, there was a span of 15 bases. Looked up from germline, CDR1 is MGHDK and CDR2 is SYGVNS. This CDR3 region has 15 residues. The DNA for the CDR3 is TGTGCCAGCAGTGTCCTAACAGGGCGCACCTACGAGCAGTACTTC. This translates into CASSVLTGRTYEQYF.

Only one count was recorded for this clone. The chain has TRBV5-1 and TRBJ2-5; 7 positions match TRBD1. Germline V gene lookup returns CDR1 SGHRS and CDR2 YFSETQ. CDR3 length: 13 residues. V lost 4 bases to trimming and J lost 2 bases; unmatched junction nucleotides: 2. Here the CDR3 DNA reads TGCGCCAGCAGCCCGGACAGGCAAGAGACCCAGTACTTC. Amino acids: CASSPDRQETQYF.

The V and J genes are TRBV4-3 and TRBJ2-3, with TRBD2 matching 10 bases. V gave up 0 bases and J gave up 5 bases; unmatched junction bases: 8. The CDR3 is 17 amino acids. CDR1 is LGHNA, CDR2 YSLEER, per germline. The DNA for the CDR3 is TGCGCCAGCAGCCAAGAAAGAGCGGGAGGGCCAAGAGATACGCAGTATTTT. It translates to CASSQERAGGPRDTQYF.

This clone turned up a few times. The chain recombines TRBV11-2 with TRBJ2-7; 8 bases line up with TRBD1. Germline CDR1 is SGHAT and CDR2 is FQNNGV. CDR3 length: 15 amino acids. V lost 6 bases, J lost 7 bases, and 14 bases stayed unmatched. CDR3 bases: TGTGCCAGCAGACAAAGGGCAGGGGGCGAGGGGGAGCAGTACTTC. It specifies CASRQRAGGEGEQYF.

The V call is TRBV5-4, the J call TRBJ2-2; D may be TRBD2 (5 bases). Trimming pared 6 bases from V and 0 bases from J, leaving 9 bases between. The CDR3 runs to 14 residues. From germline, CDR1 is SGHNT and CDR2 YYREEE (reference sequence). CDR3 in DNA: TGTGCCAGCAAGACTACTACGAACACCGGGGAGCTGTTTTTT. The encoded protein is CASKTTTNTGELFF.

This clone was counted a single time. This chain uses TRBV6-5 with TRBJ2-5, with TRBD2 matching 7 bases. V trimming: 5 bases; J trimming: 4 bases; junction bases outside the gene matches: 7. The V gene's germline CDR1 is MNHEY and CDR2 SVGAGI. This CDR3 contains 14 residues. The CDR3 bases are TGTGCCAGCAGTCGTCGGGTAGCGGGAGAGACCCAGTACTTC. Its protein product is CASSRRVAGETQYF.

This clone was picked up one time. In nucleotides, the CDR3 is TGTGCCAGCAGCCAAGTGAGAGGACTAGCGTTTCACAATGAGCAGTTCTTC. Its translation: CASSQVRGLAFHNEQFF. The rearrangement joins TRBV14 to TRBJ2-1, with TRBD2 identical over 9 bases. CDR1 and CDR2 from the germline V gene are SGHDN and FVKESK. This CDR3 has 17 residues. V gave up 1 base and J gave up 5 bases; unmatched junction bases: 9.

This chain links TRBV29-1 with TRBJ2-1; TRBD2 matches at 7 bases. The germline V gene has CDR1 SQVTM and CDR2 ANQGSEA. With 7 bases clipped from V and 4 bases from J, the junction kept 13 bases outside the gene matches. CDR3 length: 15 amino acids. The CDR3 coding sequence is TGCAGCGCCACGGAGGTTGCGGGGGTATACAATGAGCAGTTCTTC. Protein: CSATEVAGVYNEQFF.

The chain has TRBV2 and TRBJ2-1, with D perhaps matching TRBD2 (5 bases). CDR3 length: 16 residues. Looked up from germline, CDR1 is SNHLY and CDR2 is FYNNEI. Trimming pared 1 base from V and 8 bases from J, leaving 18 bases between. Here the CDR3 DNA reads TGTGCCAGCAGTGAAGGATCACTAGAAGGACGCGATGAGCAGTTCTTC. Residues: CASSEGSLEGRDEQFF.

The rearrangement joins TRBV6-2 or TRBV6-3 to TRBJ1-2; D is unresolved. The CDR3 consists of 12 residues. Germline V CDR1 and CDR2: MNHEY, SVGEGT. V was shortened by 0 bases and J by 8 bases, with 7 bases between the two germline ends. The CDR3 sequence: CASSYSTSGYTF. The CDR3, as DNA: TGTGCCAGCAGTTACTCGACAAGCGGCTACACCTTC.

This sequence joins TRBV20-1 and TRBJ1-2, with D unresolved. V shed 6 bases and J shed 5 bases, with 7 bases lying between them. CDR3 length equals 10 residues. Germline lookup yields CDR1 DFQATT and CDR2 SNEGSKA (reference sequence). CDR3 DNA: TGCAGTGCCGAGACTTATGGCTACACCTTC. Its translation: CSAETYGYTF.

The chain combines TRBV18 with TRBJ2-5; unclear D gene. The CDR3 totals 12 residues. Deletions cut 3 bases from V and 3 bases from J, with 5 bases between. Germline lookup yields CDR1 KGHSH and CDR2 LQKENI. The CDR3 loop is CASSPTEETQYF. The CDR3 DNA follows: TGTGCCAGCTCACCTACGGAAGAGACCCAGTACTTC.

The chain uses TRBV6-5 and TRBJ2-3, with 8 nucleotides matching TRBD2. This CDR3 has 14 amino acids. Trimming at V came to 5 bases and at J to 13 bases, leaving 14 bases not matched to a gene. Germline values: CDR1 MNHEY, CDR2 SVGAGI. The CDR3 DNA follows: TGTGCCAGCAGTCCCGCCCTGGGAGCGGGAGTTAAGTATTTT. Protein: CASSPALGAGVKYF.

This chain connects TRBV19 to TRBJ1-2; D gene unclear. Germline-derived CDR1 and CDR2 are LNHDA and SQIVND (reference sequence). Trimming stripped 4 bases from V and 2 bases from J, with 8 bases between. The CDR3 length is 13 residues. The CDR3 coding sequence is TGTGCCAGTAGTACGCCGAGGAACTATGGCTACACCTTC. Its protein is CASSTPRNYGYTF. Full variable domain (missing parts from reference TRBV19 and TRBJ1-2): DGGITQSPKYLFRKEGQNVTLSCEQNLNHDAMYWYRQDPGQGLRLIYYSQIVNDFQKGDIAEGYSVSREKKESFPLTVTSAQKNPTAFYLCASSTPRNYGYTFGSGTRLTVV.

This sequence joins TRBV3-1 (or the pseudogene TRBV3-2) and TRBJ2-7; D is uncertain. Germline CDR1 is LGHDT and CDR2 is YNNKEL (reference sequence). The CDR3 loop spans 17 amino acids. V dropped 4 bases and J dropped 0 bases, with 19 bases sitting between them. The chain's CDR3 is CASSPSGERLPSYEQYF. CDR3 bases: TGTGCCAGCAGCCCCTCCGGAGAGCGACTGCCCTCCTACGAGCAGTACTTC.

The chain has TRBV5-1 and TRBJ1-3; tentatively, D is TRBD1 (6 bases). The V and J ends lost 5 bases and 2 bases respectively, with 11 bases between them. This CDR3 is 14 amino acids long. CDR1 is SGHRS, CDR2 YFSETQ, per germline. CDR3 sequence: CASSLTGAGNTIYF. CDR3 coding DNA: TGCGCCAGCAGTTTGACAGGAGCTGGAAACACCATATATTTT. Full variable domain (remainder filled in from reference TRBV5-1 and TRBJ1-3): KAGVTQTPRYLIKTRGQQVTLSCSPISGHRSVSWYQQTPGQGLQFLFEYFSETQRNKGNFPGRFSGRQFSNSRSEMNVSTLELGDSALYLCASSLTGAGNTIYFGEGSWLTVV.

This clone was seen repeatedly, ten times or more. This rearrangement joins TRBV12-3 or TRBV12-4 to TRBJ2-2; no clear D gene. CDR3 length equals 13 residues. Trimming left V 5 bases short and J 1 base short, with 5 bases between. DNA for the CDR3: TGTGCCAGCAGTCCGGGGAACACCGGGGAGCTGTTTTTT. This translates into CASSPGNTGELFF.

J is TRBJ1-2 and V is TRBV27; D uncertain. This CDR3 comprises 15 residues. Germline V gene lookup returns CDR1 MNHEY and CDR2 SMNVEV (reference sequence). V lost 2 bases and J lost 3, with 13 bases in between. CDR3 protein: CASSLNTARHYGYTF. The CDR3 nucleotides are TGTGCCAGCAGTTTAAATACGGCCAGGCACTATGGCTACACCTTC.

The V call is TRBV2, the J call TRBJ2-1; D remains ambiguous. The CDR3 runs to 13 residues. From germline, CDR1 is SNHLY and CDR2 FYNNEI. V was pared by 4 bases and J by 3 bases, with 7 bases between. The CDR3 region is CASSAVYYNEQFF. In DNA, the CDR3 is TGTGCCAGCAGTGCAGTGTACTACAATGAGCAGTTCTTC.